This T cell receptor beta chain was sequenced in a study of shared clonotypes between healthy human individuals. Each sorted subset replicate got 200 ng genomic DNA, tens of thousands of genomes. The assay was immunoSEQ multiplex PCR, and TCRdb's table has in-frame clones only and misses some. The sample shows around 1.1 million clones, 70% to 85% of them seen only once. With respect to this clone: Other nucleotide sequences from this sample produce the same CDR3.

Material for sequencing was memory CD4+ T cells from PBMCs. The subset here: CD45RA-negative fraction. The sequence derives from a man younger than 35 in good health. Some clones in this sample may be carry-over from other donors' samples.

CDR3 DNA sequence: TGTGCCAGCAGCGGGAGGACCTCAAACACCATATATTTT. Residues: CASSGRTSNTIYF. The V and J genes are TRBV7-8 and TRBJ1-3; D is ambiguous. CDR1 and CDR2 from the germline V gene are SGHVS and FQNEAQ. The V end was cut by 5 bases, the J end by 6 bases, with 11 bases between. The CDR3 length is 13 residues.